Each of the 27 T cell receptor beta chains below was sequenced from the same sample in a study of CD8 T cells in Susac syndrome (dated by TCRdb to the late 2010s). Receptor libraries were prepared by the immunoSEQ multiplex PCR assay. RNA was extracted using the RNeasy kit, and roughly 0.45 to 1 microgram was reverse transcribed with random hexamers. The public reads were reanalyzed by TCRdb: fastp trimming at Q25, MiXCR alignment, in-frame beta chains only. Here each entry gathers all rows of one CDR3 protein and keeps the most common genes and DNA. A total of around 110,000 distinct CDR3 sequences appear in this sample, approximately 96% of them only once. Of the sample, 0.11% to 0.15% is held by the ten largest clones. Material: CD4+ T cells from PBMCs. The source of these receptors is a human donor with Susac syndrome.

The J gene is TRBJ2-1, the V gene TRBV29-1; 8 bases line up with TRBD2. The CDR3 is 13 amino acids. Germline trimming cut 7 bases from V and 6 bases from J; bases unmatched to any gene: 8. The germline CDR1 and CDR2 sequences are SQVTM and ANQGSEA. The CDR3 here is CSGGTSQGNEQFF. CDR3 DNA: TGCAGCGGGGGGACTAGTCAAGGCAATGAGCAGTTCTTC.

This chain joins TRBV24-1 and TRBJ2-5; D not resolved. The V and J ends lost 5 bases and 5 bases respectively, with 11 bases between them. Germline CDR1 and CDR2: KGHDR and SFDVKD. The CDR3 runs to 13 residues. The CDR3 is CATSGRTRETQYF. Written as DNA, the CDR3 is TGTGCCACCAGTGGCCGTACCAGGGAGACCCAGTACTTC.

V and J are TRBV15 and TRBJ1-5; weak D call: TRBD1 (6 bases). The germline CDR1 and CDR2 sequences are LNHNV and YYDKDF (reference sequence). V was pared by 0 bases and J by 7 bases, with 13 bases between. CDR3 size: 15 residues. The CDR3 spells CATSRDTGGWQPQHF. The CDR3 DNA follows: TGTGCCACCAGCAGAGATACGGGGGGCTGGCAGCCCCAGCATTTT.

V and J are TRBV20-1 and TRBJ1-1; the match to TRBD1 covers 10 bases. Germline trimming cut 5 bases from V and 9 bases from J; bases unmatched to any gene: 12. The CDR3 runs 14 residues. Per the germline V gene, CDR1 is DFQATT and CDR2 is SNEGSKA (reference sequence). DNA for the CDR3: TGCAGTGCTTTTAGACAGGGGGCTTCATTGAAAGCTTTCTTT. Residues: CSAFRQGASLKAFF.

The CDR3 here is CSVEEGTGDSYNEQFF. The CDR3 DNA follows: TGCAGCGTTGAAGAGGGTACGGGGGACTCCTACAATGAGCAGTTCTTC. The V call is TRBV29-1, the J call TRBJ2-1; D may be TRBD2 (6 bases). The length of the CDR3 is 16 residues. Germline loops: CDR1 SQVTM, CDR2 ANQGSEA. Trimming left V 0 bases short and J 0 bases short, with 12 bases between.

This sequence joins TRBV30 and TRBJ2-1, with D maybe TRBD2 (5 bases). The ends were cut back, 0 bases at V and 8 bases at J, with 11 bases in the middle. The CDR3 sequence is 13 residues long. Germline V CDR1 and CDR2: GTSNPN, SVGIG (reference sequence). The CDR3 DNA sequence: TGTGCCTGGAGTGTATCCCCGCGGGATGAGCAGTTCTTC. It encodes CAWSVSPRDEQFF.

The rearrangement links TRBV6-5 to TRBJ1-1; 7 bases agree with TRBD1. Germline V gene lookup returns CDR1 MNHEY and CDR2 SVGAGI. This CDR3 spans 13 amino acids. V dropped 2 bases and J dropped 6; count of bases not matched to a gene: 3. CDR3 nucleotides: TGTGCCAGCAGTTACCGGGGACAGTCTGAAGCTTTCTTT. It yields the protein CASSYRGQSEAFF.

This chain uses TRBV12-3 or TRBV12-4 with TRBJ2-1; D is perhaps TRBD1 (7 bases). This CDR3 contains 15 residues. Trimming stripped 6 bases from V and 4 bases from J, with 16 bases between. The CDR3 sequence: CASSLSRGEYNEQFF. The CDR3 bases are TGTGCCAGCAGCCTTTCCAGGGGGGAGTACAATGAGCAGTTCTTC.

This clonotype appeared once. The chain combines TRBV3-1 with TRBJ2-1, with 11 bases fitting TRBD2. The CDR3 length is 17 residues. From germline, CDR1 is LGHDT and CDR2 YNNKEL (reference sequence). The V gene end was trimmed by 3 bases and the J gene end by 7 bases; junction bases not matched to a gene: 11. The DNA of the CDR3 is TGTGCCAGCAGCCAGGGACCTAGCGGGAGGAGGGGGAATGAGCAGTTCTTC. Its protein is CASSQGPSGRRGNEQFF.

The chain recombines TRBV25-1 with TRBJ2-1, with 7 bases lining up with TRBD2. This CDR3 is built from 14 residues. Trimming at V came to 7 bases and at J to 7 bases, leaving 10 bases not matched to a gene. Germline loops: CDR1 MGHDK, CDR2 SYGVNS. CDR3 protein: CASTRSGGGNEQFF. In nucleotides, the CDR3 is TGTGCCAGCACCCGGTCTGGGGGGGGGAATGAGCAGTTCTTC.

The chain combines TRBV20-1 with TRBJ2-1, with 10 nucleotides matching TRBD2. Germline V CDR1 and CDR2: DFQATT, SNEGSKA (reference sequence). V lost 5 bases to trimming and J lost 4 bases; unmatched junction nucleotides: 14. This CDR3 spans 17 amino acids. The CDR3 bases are TGCAGTGCTCACAAGGGGAGCGGGAGGGCCTGGTACAATGAGCAGTTCTTC. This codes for CSAHKGSGRAWYNEQFF.

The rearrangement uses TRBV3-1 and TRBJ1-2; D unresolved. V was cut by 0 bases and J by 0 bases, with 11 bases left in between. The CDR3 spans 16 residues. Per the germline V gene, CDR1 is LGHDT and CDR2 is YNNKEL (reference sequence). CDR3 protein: CASSQDMKPANYGYTF. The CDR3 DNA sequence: TGTGCCAGCAGCCAAGATATGAAGCCTGCTAACTATGGCTACACCTTC.

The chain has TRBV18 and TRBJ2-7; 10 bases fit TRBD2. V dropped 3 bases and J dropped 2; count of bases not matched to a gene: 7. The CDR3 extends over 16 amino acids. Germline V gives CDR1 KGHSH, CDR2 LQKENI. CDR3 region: CASSPFGTSDTYEQYF. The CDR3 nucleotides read TGTGCCAGCTCACCTTTCGGGACTAGCGATACCTACGAGCAGTACTTC.

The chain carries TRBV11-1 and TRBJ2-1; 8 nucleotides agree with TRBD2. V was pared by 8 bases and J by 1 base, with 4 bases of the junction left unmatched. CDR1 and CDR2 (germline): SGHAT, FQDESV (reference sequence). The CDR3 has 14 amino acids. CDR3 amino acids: CASGTRGSYNEQFF. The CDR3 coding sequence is TGTGCCAGCGGGACTAGAGGGTCCTACAATGAGCAGTTCTTC.

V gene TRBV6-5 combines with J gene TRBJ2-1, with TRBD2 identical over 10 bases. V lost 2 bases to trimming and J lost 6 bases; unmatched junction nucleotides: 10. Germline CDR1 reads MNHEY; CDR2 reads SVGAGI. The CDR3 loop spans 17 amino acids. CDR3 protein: CASSYRRSGRAGNEQFF. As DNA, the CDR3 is TGTGCCAGCAGTTACCGAAGAAGCGGGAGGGCCGGCAATGAGCAGTTCTTC.

The chain's CDR3 is CAWSVPFTRSGSGANVLTF. CDR3 nucleotide sequence: TGTGCCTGGAGTGTTCCCTTCACTCGTAGCGGCTCTGGGGCCAACGTCCTGACTTTC. The rearrangement joins TRBV30 to TRBJ2-6; D is possibly TRBD2 (6 bases). CDR3 length equals 19 residues. In germline, CDR1 is GTSNPN, CDR2 SVGIG (reference sequence). The V and J ends lost 0 bases and 0 bases respectively, with 18 bases between them.

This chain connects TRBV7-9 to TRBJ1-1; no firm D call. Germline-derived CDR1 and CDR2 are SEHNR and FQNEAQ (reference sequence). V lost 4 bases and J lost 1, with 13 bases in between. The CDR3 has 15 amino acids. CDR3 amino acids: CASSSSETANTEAFF. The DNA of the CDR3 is TGTGCCAGCAGCTCCAGCGAAACCGCGAACACTGAAGCTTTCTTT.

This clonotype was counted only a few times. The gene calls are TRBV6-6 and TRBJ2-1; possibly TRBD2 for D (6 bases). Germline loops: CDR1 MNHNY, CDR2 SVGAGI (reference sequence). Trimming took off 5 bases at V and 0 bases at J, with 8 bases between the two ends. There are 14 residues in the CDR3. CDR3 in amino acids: CASSRSGSYNEQFF. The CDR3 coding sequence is TGTGCCAGCAGTCGTAGCGGCTCCTACAATGAGCAGTTCTTC.

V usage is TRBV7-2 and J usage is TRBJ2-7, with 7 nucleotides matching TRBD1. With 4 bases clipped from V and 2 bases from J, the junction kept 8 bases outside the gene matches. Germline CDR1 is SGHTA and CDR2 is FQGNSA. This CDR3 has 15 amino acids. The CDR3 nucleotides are TGTGCCAGCAGCTCCCCTAGACAGGGAACCTACGAGCAGTACTTC. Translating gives CASSSPRQGTYEQYF.

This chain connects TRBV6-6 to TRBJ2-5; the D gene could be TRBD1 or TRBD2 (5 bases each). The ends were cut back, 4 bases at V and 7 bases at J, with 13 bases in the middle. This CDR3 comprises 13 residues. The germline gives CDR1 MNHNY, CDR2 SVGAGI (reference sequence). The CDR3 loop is CASSSTDGGTQYF. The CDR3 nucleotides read TGTGCCAGCAGTTCCACGGATGGGGGGACCCAGTACTTC.

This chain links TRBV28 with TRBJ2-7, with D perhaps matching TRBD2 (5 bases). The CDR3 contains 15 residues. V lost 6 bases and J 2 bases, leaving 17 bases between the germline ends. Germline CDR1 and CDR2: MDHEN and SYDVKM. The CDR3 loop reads CASSSYLLVAYEQYF. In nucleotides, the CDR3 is TGTGCCAGCAGCTCGTACCTACTAGTGGCCTACGAGCAGTACTTC.

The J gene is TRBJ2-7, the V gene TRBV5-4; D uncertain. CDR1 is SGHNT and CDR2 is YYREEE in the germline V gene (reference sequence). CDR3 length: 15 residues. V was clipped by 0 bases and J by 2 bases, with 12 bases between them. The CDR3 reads CASSLEAGATYEQYF. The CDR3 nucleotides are TGTGCCAGCAGCTTGGAGGCAGGCGCCACCTACGAGCAGTACTTC.

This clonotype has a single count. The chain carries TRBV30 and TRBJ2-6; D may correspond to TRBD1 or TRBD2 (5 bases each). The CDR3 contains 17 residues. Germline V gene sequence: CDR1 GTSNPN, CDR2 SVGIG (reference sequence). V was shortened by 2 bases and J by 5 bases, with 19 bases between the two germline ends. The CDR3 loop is CAWSIPGPPLWANVLTF. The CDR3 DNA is TGTGCCTGGAGTATACCGGGACCTCCATTGTGGGCCAACGTCCTGACTTTC.

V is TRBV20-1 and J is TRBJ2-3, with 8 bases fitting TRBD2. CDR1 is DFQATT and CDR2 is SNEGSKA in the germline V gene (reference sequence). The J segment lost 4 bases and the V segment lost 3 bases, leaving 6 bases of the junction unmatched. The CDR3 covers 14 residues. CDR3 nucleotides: TGCAGTGCTAGCGTCGGGAGGGGGTCAGATACGCAGTATTTT. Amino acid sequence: CSASVGRGSDTQYF.

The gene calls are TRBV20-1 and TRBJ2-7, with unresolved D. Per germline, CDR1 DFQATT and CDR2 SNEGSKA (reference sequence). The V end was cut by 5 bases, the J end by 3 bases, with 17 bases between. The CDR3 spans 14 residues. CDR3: CSAVQGKENYEQYF. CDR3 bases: TGCAGTGCTGTCCAAGGCAAGGAGAACTACGAGCAGTACTTC.

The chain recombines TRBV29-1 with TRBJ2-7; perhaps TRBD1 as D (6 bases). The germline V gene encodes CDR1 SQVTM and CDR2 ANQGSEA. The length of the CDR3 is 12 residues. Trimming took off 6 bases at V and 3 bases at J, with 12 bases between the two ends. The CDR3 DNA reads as TGCAGCGTAACCCAACAGGGCTACGAGCAGTACTTC. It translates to CSVTQQGYEQYF.

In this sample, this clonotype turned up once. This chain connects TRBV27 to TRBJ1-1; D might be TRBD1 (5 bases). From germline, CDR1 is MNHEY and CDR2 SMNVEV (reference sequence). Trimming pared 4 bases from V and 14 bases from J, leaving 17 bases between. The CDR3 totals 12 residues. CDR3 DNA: TGTGCCAGCAGTTGGTGGCCGCCGAGGGGCTTCTTT. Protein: CASSWWPPRGFF.